This TCR beta chain was captured by sequencing in a study of T cell responses to AZD1222 COVID-19 vaccine (dated by TCRdb to the early 2020s). Background for the entire study: TCR sequencing covered roughly 230 trial participants: roughly 200 given two doses of AZD1222 and 26 given two doses of MenACWY control vaccine. Enrollment into the trials was organized by age into subgroups of 18-55, 56-69 and 70-plus years, and those subgroups contained 148, 28 and 57 TCR-sequenced participants, respectively. Findings and caveats that apply to the study as a whole: The 56-69-year group was small, and its depth increase did not reach significance, likely because of low power. The vaccine-associated CD4 TCRs covered the entire spike protein, and the dominant responses fell in regions 160-218 and 743-854. Participants were mostly white British and included more females than males, and it was suggested by the authors that clonal diversity may have been underestimated. After two AZD1222 doses, spike-specific TCR breadth and depth were significantly higher than at day 0 and than in MenACWY recipients. Reportedly, close to half of the unique spike-specific TCRs recognized epitopes lying outside the regions that are mutated in the B.1.351 and B.1.1.7 variants. Conclusions about previously exposed vaccinees are limited, since just a handful of AZD1222 recipients were seropositive for SARS-CoV-2 at baseline. Because no day 14 peak-response samples were available, the repertoires could be characterized only after the peak T cell response.

The CDR3 regions of human TCRbeta chains were subjected to immunosequencing. Per the authors' processing: Repertoire TCRs were matched against a reference library of SARS-CoV-2-specific TCRs generated with the MIRA antigen-specificity platform. Breadth was defined as the fraction of unique TCRs that were SARS-CoV-2-associated. Depth was defined as the fraction of total T cells that were SARS-CoV-2-associated. Each spike-specific TCR was assigned to its reactive spike region and to a CD4 or CD8 class using the MIRA data. Log10-transformed breadth and depth values were compared by one-way ANOVA with Sidak's multiple comparisons tests. The table was pulled from immuneACCESS by TCRdb, which kept in-frame rearrangements only. Such tables lose some clones; where checked, under half of the loss comes from unresolved V genes, and the rest has no known cause. V and J calls and clone size are copied from that table; D and trimming were computed from the DNA. This sample holds about 35,000 clones; 86% were observed only once. The ten largest clonotypes hold approximately 10% of the sample.

The CDR3 sequence holds 13 residues, the cysteine and phenylalanine included. Only the CDR3 DNA is retained, 39 bases long and in frame from the first base. Based on the germline V gene, the CDR1 and CDR2 sequences are MNHEY and SVGAGI. Trimmed from V: 7 bases; trimmed from J: 5 bases; junction bases lacking a gene match: 4. What the time point label conveys for this sample: about 28 days (+/-7) after the second vaccine dose. Because spike-specific TCR depth and breadth did not differ between the two schedules, AZD1222 recipients who got a second dose at roughly 4 weeks were pooled with those who got a second dose at roughly 12 weeks. Samples from vaccinated people were obtained from the UK trials COV001 and COV002, which included a single-blind randomized controlled phase 2/3 trial of AZD1222 (ChAdOx1 nCoV-19) in healthy adults. For TCRbeta chain sequencing, PBMC samples were collected from trial participants at day 0 and at day 28 after the second dose.

On this clone: Its antigen target is currently unknown. No base-level quality is on record; no much larger clone is a single base apart.

Recombination connected TRBV6-5 to TRBJ1-1; TRBD1 aligns with 10 central bases. Here the sequenced sample was peripheral blood, taken 28 days after the second AZD1222 dose. The clonotype originates from an adult who received the AZD1222 COVID-19 vaccine. The CDR3 region: CASTGQGRTEAFF. At the DNA level, the sequence is TGTGCCAGCACGGGACAGGGGAGGACTGAAGCTTTCTTT.